This note documents a single T cell receptor (beta chain) sequence. This clonotype came up many times. The antigen this receptor binds is unknown. Base qualities are missing; no much larger clone stands one base away. Including cysteine and phenylalanine, the CDR3 has 12 amino acids. Left in the record is the CDR3 DNA by itself, 36 bases read in frame from the first base. V is shortened by 3 bases, J by 3 bases, and the region joining them spans 5 bases. The germline V gene (reference sequence) supplies CDR1 SEHNR and CDR2 FQNEAQ. This sample was taken from a study of neurological immune-mediated disorders (dated by TCRdb to about 2019). Study-level background: Among the 34 multiple sclerosis patients, relapsing-remitting MS accounted for around 30 and secondary progressive MS accounted for 3. Peripheral blood TCR-beta repertoires from HTLV-I-associated myelopathy (HAM/TSP) patients, multiple sclerosis patients and healthy controls were compared by UMI-based sequencing. The roughly 100 TCR-beta libraries covered PBMC samples along with longitudinal samples, technical triplicates, and paired sorted CD4+ and CD8+ T-cell subsets. The cohort comprised 65 to 75 subjects: approximately 15 HAM/TSP patients, approximately 34 multiple sclerosis patients and about 20 healthy controls.

For unsorted PBMC libraries, 2 million PBMCs were used after storage in RNAlater at -80 degrees C until RNA extraction. The multiple sclerosis patients were enrolled in a US clinical protocol that evaluated disease progression with magnetic resonance imaging. Peripheral blood was subjected to Ficoll-Hypaque density gradient centrifugation to isolate PBMCs, which were then cryopreserved in liquid nitrogen. cDNA was synthesized by template-switch 5'RACE using a primer with a 10-nucleotide random unique molecular identifier that tagged each TCR transcript. Over 170 million TCR-beta sequences, covering 15-18 subjects, were produced in each sequencing run. The RNeasy kit was used for extraction of total RNA. Using the KAPA Real-time Library Amplification kit, TCR-beta VDJ regions were amplified with primers for the TCR constant region and the 5'RACE anchor. A first PCR added sample indexes and Illumina adaptors, after which a second PCR increased the library yield. The roughly 650 bp TCR product was size-selected on a 2% E-gel SizeSelection system after Ampure bead purification. Library quality was checked on a Bioanalyzer, concentration was measured with Qubit, and libraries were quantified with the Kapa Library Quantification kit before pooling. Libraries were sequenced paired-end 2 x 150 bp on an Illumina HiSeq 2500. To increase sequence diversity, about 25-31% phiX was spiked into each library pool. The paper's data handling went like this. The UMI-based MiGEC pipeline processed quality-filtered reads and removed over 75% of raw TCR sequences during error correction. VDJ genes were aligned to IMGT germline references, and clonotypes were defined by unique CDR3 amino acid sequence plus V-J genes. Clonal expansion, Shannon diversity and CDR3 relatedness were evaluated with VDJtools (CalcPairwiseDistances, ClusterSamples), while phylogenetic trees were built in CLCbio workbench. Clones with at least 8 unique UMIs were defined as expanded, with this threshold being based on coefficient-of-variation modelling across technical triplicates. Starting from the raw public reads, TCRdb applied fastp trimming at Q25, assembled clones with MiXCR and retained in-frame beta chains. For every CDR3 protein sequence, its rows merge into one entry that carries the most common genes and DNA. These V and J calls are TCRdb output, not the study's own analysis. For this sample there are tens of thousands of distinct CDR3 sequences; 2.6% appear just once. The ten largest clones represent about 1.1% of the sample.

What the study reported, not specific to this receptor: In a phylogenetic analysis, the repertoires of 18 out of 34 MS patients fell into a single cluster of related CDR3 sequences, pointing to a possible signature at the repertoire level. The highest TCR clonal expansion was observed in HAM/TSP patients, whereas the lowest was observed in MS patients, even when compared with healthy controls. No identical CDR3 amino acid sequences were shared among expanded clones across subjects, suggesting private TCR-beta repertoires in all groups. No clinical or MRI features were associated with the MS cluster, and the authors said that larger cohorts are needed.

What was sequenced was PBMCs. This TCR was recovered from a woman aged 25 to 39 with multiple sclerosis. The chain employs TRBV7-9 and TRBJ1-1; no confident D gene assignment can be made. The CDR3 here reads CASSFSHTEAFF. The DNA sequence is as follows: TGTGCCAGCAGCTTTAGTCACACTGAAGCTTTCTTT. Here the CDR3 is joined to the reference TRBV7-9 and TRBJ1-1 genes, and the full variable domain is: DTGVSQNPRHKITKRGQNVTFRCDPISEHNRLYWYRQTLGQGPEFLTYFQNEAQLEKSRLLSDRFSAERPKGSFSTLEIQRTEQGDSAMYLCASSFSHTEAFFGQGTRLTVV.